Listed below are T cell receptor beta chains from one sample, sequenced in a study of identical twins. A single record per CDR3 protein comes from TCRdb applying MiXCR to the 5' RACE reads. The data contain approximately 1.8 million distinct CDR3 sequences, about 31% of them singletons. Sequences were obtained from cord blood. Receptors originate from a newborn girl in good health. CDR3s include the opening cysteine and the closing phenylalanine or tryptophan. Each record gives: V gene, J gene, CDR3 protein.

TRBV27,TRBJ1-2,CASSFGEEDRSNYGYTF
TRBV7-8,TRBJ1-2,CASSLARIAGARHGYTF
TRBV5-1,TRBJ1-2,CASSFGANHGYTF
TRBV5-1,TRBJ2-5,CASSMASRAYEKYF
TRBV24-1,TRBJ2-1,CATRPGSGGWYNEQFF
TRBV7-8,TRBJ2-7,CASSLVQVSEQYF
TRBV20-1,TRBJ2-7,CSAVSSGRANEQYF
TRBV24-1,TRBJ2-3,CATSDPRRRTDTQYF
TRBV13,NA,CASSPPVGFSRPYEQYF
TRBV12-3/TRBV12-4,TRBJ2-3,CASSLSWTASTDTQYF
TRBV25-1,TRBJ2-2,CASSEWASGGELFF
TRBV14,TRBJ1-1,CASSQVGGIGNTEAFF
TRBV7-2,TRBJ2-1,CASSPLLLLYNEQFF
TRBV20-1,TRBJ2-7,CSARGSGSFYEQYF
TRBV12-3/TRBV12-4,TRBJ1-1,CASSPSAFF
TRBV20-1,TRBJ2-1,CSARSGRTYNEQFF
TRBV25-1,TRBJ2-4,CASRGAGNIQYF
TRBV2,TRBJ1-1,CASSQDPVGTEAFF
TRBV29-1,TRBJ2-6,CSVEDFGTF
TRBV25-1,TRBJ1-2,CASSESPGQQGGYTF
TRBV6-1,TRBJ2-3,CASSEWGERDTQYF
TRBV27,TRBJ2-5,CASSFTSFGYNEQYF
TRBV20-1,TRBJ1-2,CSAPTIYGYTF
TRBV5-1,TRBJ1-2,CASSLDRNYGYTF
TRBV6-1,TRBJ1-2,CASSPHYYGYTF
TRBV15,TRBJ1-5,CATSRSPKGAQPQHF
TRBV20-1,TRBJ2-1,CSARPGRFYNEQFF
TRBV2,TRBJ2-4,CASTGTGFAEQYF
TRBV29-1,TRBJ1-1,CSVDLGTSEAFF
TRBV24-1,TRBJ2-5,CATSDANQETQYF
TRBV12-3/TRBV12-4,TRBJ1-2,CASSPREEGYTF
TRBV20-1,TRBJ2-3,CSCPGLAGGGTDTQYF
TRBV25-1,TRBJ2-1,CASTDRRNEQFF
TRBV28,TRBJ2-7,CASIGLPDYEQYF
TRBV5-1,TRBJ2-7,CASSLGPNPAGTANYEQYF
TRBV5-1,TRBJ2-5,CASSLVGTHNEQYF
TRBV10-3,TRBJ2-3,CAINSGLAHTDTQYF
TRBV7-2,TRBJ2-1,CASSLVGAWVDEQFF